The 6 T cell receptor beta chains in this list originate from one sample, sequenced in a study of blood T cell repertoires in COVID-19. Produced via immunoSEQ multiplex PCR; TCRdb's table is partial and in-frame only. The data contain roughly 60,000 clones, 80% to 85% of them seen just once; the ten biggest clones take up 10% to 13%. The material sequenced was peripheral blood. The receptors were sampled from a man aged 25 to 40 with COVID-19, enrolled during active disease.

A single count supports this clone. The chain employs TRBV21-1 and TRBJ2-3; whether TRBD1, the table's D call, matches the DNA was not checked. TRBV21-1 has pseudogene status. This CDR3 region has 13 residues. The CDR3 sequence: CASNDRDTDTQYF. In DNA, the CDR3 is TGTGCCAGCAACGACAGGGACACAGATACGCAGTATTTT.

CDR3 coding DNA: TGTGCCAGCAGCCTTCGCGGCGACAGAGCCTCCTACGAGCAGTACTTC. This sequence encodes CASSLRGDRASYEQYF. The V gene is TRBV9, the J gene TRBJ2-7; possible D gene TRBD1, 5 bases. From germline, CDR1 is SGDLS and CDR2 YYNGEE. The ends were cut back, 4 bases at V and 0 bases at J, with 17 bases in the middle. This CDR3 is 16 amino acids long.

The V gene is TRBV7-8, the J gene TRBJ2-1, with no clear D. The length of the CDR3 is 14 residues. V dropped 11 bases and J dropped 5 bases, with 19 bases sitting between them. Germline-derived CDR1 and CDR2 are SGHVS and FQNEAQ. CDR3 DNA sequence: TGTGCCGTAGTCAGTGGGTACGAGGACAATGAGCAGTTCTTC. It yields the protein CAVVSGYEDNEQFF.

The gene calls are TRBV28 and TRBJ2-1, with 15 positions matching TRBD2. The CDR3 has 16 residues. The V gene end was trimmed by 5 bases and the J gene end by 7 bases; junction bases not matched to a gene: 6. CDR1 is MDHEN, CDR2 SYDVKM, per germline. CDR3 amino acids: CASSAGTSGRINEQFF. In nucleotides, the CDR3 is TGTGCCAGCAGTGCCGGGACTAGCGGGAGGATTAATGAGCAGTTCTTC.

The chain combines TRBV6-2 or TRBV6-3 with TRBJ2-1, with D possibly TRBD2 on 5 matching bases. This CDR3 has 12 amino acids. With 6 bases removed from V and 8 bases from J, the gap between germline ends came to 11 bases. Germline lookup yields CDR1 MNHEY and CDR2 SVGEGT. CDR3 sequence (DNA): TGTGCCAGCAGCCCGCTAGCTTATGAGCAGTTCTTC. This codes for CASSPLAYEQFF.

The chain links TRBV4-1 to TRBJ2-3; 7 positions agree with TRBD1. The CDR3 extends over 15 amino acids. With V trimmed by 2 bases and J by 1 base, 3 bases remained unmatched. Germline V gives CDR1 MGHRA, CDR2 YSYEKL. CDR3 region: CASSQTGVRTDTQYF. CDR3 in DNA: TGCGCCAGCAGCCAAACAGGGGTCCGCACAGATACGCAGTATTTT.